Below, 31 T cell receptor beta chains from the same sample are listed, as sequenced in a study of CD8 T cells in ankylosing spondylitis. Findings and limits, study-wide: Typical of ankylosing spondylitis blood, it appeared, was a TCR beta motif of seven to nine highly homologous variants.

Each CDR3 protein gets one entry after TCRdb re-called the 5' RACE reads with MiXCR. The sample has over 400,000 distinct CDR3 sequences, 26% seen once. These receptors lack a known antigen. The sequenced material came from blood, either unsorted or a sorted T cell fraction (not recorded which). The receptors were gathered from a male donor with ankylosing spondylitis.

The chain carries TRBV20-1 and TRBJ1-4; 9 bases fit TRBD1. J gave up 0 bases and V 3 bases, and 14 bases lay outside the gene matches. This CDR3 contains 19 residues. Per the germline V gene, CDR1 is DFQATT and CDR2 is SNEGSKA (reference sequence). For the CDR3, the DNA is TGCAGTGCTAGGGACCACAGGGGGCCCGATTTTGCAACTAATGAAAAACTGTTTTTT. Translating gives CSARDHRGPDFATNEKLFF.

This clonotype has more than one count but fewer than ten. The chain combines TRBV20-1 with TRBJ2-1; 7 bases are shared with TRBD2. CDR3 size: 12 residues. Trimming cost V 8 bases and J 8 bases; bases outside gene matches: 9. Germline values: CDR1 DFQATT, CDR2 SNEGSKA (reference sequence). This CDR3 reads CSPQPAGHEQFF. The CDR3 coding sequence is TGCAGTCCCCAGCCAGCGGGGCATGAGCAGTTCTTC.

This clonotype appeared a few times. This chain joins TRBV20-1 and TRBJ2-7, with no clear D. Germline V CDR1 and CDR2: DFQATT, SNEGSKA (reference sequence). The germline V and J ends were trimmed by 3 bases and 0 bases, with 12 bases remaining between them. The CDR3 has 14 residues. Here the CDR3 reads CSASLGWSSYEQYV. The CDR3 DNA is TGCAGTGCTAGTCTCGGGTGGAGCTCCTACGAGCAGTACGTC.

This clonotype came up a few times. The chain joins TRBV7-2 to TRBJ1-4, with unresolved D. Germline V gene data show CDR1 as SGHTA and CDR2 as FQGNSA. V was pared by 5 bases and J by 8 bases, with 18 bases between. The CDR3 is 15 residues long. For the CDR3, the DNA is TGTGCCAGCAGCCCCCGGAGGGCAACCGGGGAAAAACTGTTTTTT. As protein: CASSPRRATGEKLFF.

This clonotype was counted a few times. The chain recombines TRBV3-1 with TRBJ2-3; 8 positions match TRBD2. CDR1 and CDR2 from the germline V gene are LGHDT and YNNKEL (reference sequence). V dropped 4 bases and J dropped 3; count of bases not matched to a gene: 3. The CDR3 runs 14 residues. The CDR3 DNA sequence: TGTGCCAGCAGCCCAAGCGGGAGTACAGATACGCAGTATTTT. As protein: CASSPSGSTDTQYF.

This clonotype was picked up a small number of times. The V and J genes are TRBV25-1 and TRBJ2-5, with D possibly matching TRBD2 (7 bases). Germline V gives CDR1 MGHDK, CDR2 SYGVNS. V lost 8 bases to trimming and J lost 5 bases, with 24 bases between them. The CDR3 has 16 residues. CDR3 coding DNA: TGTGCCAGCGGGGAGACTAGGGGGGGTGTTGGGGAGACCCAGTACTTC. Translation gives CASGETRGGVGETQYF.

As regards this clonotype: No DNA is shown, since the ends of the CDR3 on it are uncertain; the CDR3 is the one TCRdb lists. The gene calls are TRBV12-3 or TRBV12-4 and TRBJ1-2; the DNA was not used to check the table's D call, TRBD1. Termini included, the CDR3 measures 15 amino acids. The CDR3: CASSTSGQSIGGYTF.

The chain joins TRBV7-2 to TRBJ2-7, with 7 nucleotides matching TRBD1. The CDR3 has 16 amino acids. Looked up from germline, CDR1 is SGHTA and CDR2 is FQGNSA. With V trimmed by 0 bases and J by 2 bases, 7 bases remained unmatched. CDR3 in DNA: TGTGCCAGCAGCTTAGCGCTTGGACAGGCGCCCTACGAGCAGTACTTC. Its protein product is CASSLALGQAPYEQYF. The full variable domain, completed using reference TRBV7-2 and TRBJ2-7, is GAGVSQSPSNKVTEKGKDVELRCDPISGHTALYWYRQSLGQGLEFLIYFQGNSAPDKSGLPSDRFSAERTGGSVSTLTIQRTQQEDSAVYLCASSLALGQAPYEQYFGPGTRLTVT.

The chain couples TRBV4-2 to TRBJ2-4; 11 positions agree with TRBD2. CDR3 size: 16 residues. CDR1 and CDR2 from the germline V gene are LGHNA and YNFKEQ. V was clipped by 0 bases and J by 9 bases; unmatched bases: 7. CDR3: CASSQELGLAAGIQYF. Here the CDR3 DNA reads TGTGCCAGCAGCCAAGAGCTGGGACTAGCGGCCGGCATTCAGTACTTC.

This chain joins TRBV5-1 and TRBJ1-2, with unresolved D. Germline V gene sequence: CDR1 SGHRS, CDR2 YFSETQ. The CDR3 is 14 amino acids. V was cut by 0 bases and J by 1 base, with 7 bases left in between. The DNA of the CDR3 is TGCGCCAGCAGCTTGGACGATATTAACTATGGCTACACCTTC. This codes for CASSLDDINYGYTF.

This clonotype was picked up many times. The V gene is TRBV7-2, the J gene TRBJ1-6; no clear D. The CDR3 sequence is 14 residues long. Germline V gene sequence: CDR1 SGHTA, CDR2 FQGNSA. Trimming stripped 5 bases from V and 5 bases from J, with 10 bases between. CDR3 residues: CASSRPRDNSPLHF. DNA for the CDR3: TGTGCCAGCAGCCGCCCGCGGGATAATTCACCCCTCCACTTT.

This clonotype has a handful of counts. The chain joins TRBV5-6 to TRBJ2-2, with D perhaps TRBD1 (6 bases). The CDR3 contains 15 residues. Per germline, CDR1 SGHDT and CDR2 YYEEEE. V lost 2 bases and J 6 bases, leaving 14 bases between the germline ends. The CDR3 here is CASSLRGSSAGELFF. In DNA, the CDR3 is TGTGCCAGCAGCTTAAGGGGGAGTTCCGCCGGGGAGCTGTTTTTT.

The rearrangement joins TRBV6-5 to TRBJ1-6; D unclear. V was pared by 6 bases and J by 9 bases, with 15 bases between. Germline-derived CDR1 and CDR2 are MNHEY and SVGAGI. The CDR3 extends over 14 amino acids. The CDR3 bases are TGTGCCAGCAGCTATCATCGCTCAGGTTCACCCCTCCACTTT. Translation: CASSYHRSGSPLHF.

This clonotype was picked up many times. The chain has TRBV3-1 and TRBJ2-3; 7 bases are a match to TRBD1. This CDR3 comprises 15 residues. The V gene's germline CDR1 is LGHDT and CDR2 YNNKEL (reference sequence). V dropped 6 bases and J dropped 2; count of bases not matched to a gene: 8. The CDR3 sequence: CASSQRTGSTDTQYF. Written as DNA, the CDR3 is TGTGCCAGCAGTCAAAGGACAGGTTCCACAGATACGCAGTATTTT.

This clonotype was seen only a few times. V gene TRBV5-6 combines with J gene TRBJ1-1; D is perhaps TRBD1 (5 bases). The CDR3 length is 16 residues. Trimming pared 1 base from V and 4 bases from J, leaving 17 bases between. Looked up from germline, CDR1 is SGHDT and CDR2 is YYEEEE. CDR3 region: CASSLTSAGGGTEAFF. As DNA, the CDR3 is TGTGCCAGCAGCTTGACCTCTGCCGGGGGGGGCACTGAAGCTTTCTTT.

DNA of the CDR3: TGCAGTGCTAGTCGTCTGAGGGAGACCCAGTACTTC. This translates into CSASRLRETQYF. This chain links TRBV20-1 with TRBJ2-5; no clear D gene. V was pared by 3 bases and J by 5 bases, with 10 bases between. The CDR3 runs 12 residues. From germline, CDR1 is DFQATT and CDR2 SNEGSKA (reference sequence).

This clonotype was seen a few times. V and J are TRBV18 and TRBJ2-7, with D perhaps being TRBD1 or TRBD2 (5 bases each). CDR1 is KGHSH, CDR2 LQKENI, per germline. V gave up 0 bases and J gave up 2 bases, with 11 bases separating them. This CDR3 comprises 15 residues. The CDR3 sequence: CASSPPGRPTYEQYF. The CDR3 nucleotides are TGTGCCAGCTCACCACCGGGACGTCCAACCTACGAGCAGTACTTC.

This clonotype was counted only a few times. The genes are TRBV5-1 and TRBJ1-2, with D unresolved. V lost 0 bases and J 6 bases, leaving 15 bases between the germline ends. The CDR3 has 15 residues. Per the germline V gene, CDR1 is SGHRS and CDR2 is YFSETQ. The CDR3 is CASSLVPNSDHGYTF. The DNA for the CDR3 is TGCGCCAGCAGCTTGGTTCCGAATTCAGATCATGGCTACACCTTC.

This clonotype turned up a few times. The V gene is TRBV9, the J gene TRBJ2-7; the D call may be TRBD1 or TRBD2 (5 bases each). This CDR3 contains 14 residues. V was pared by 0 bases and J by 0 bases, with 7 bases between. Germline V gives CDR1 SGDLS, CDR2 YYNGEE. CDR3 sequence: CASSVEGSSYEQYV. CDR3 sequence (DNA): TGTGCCAGCAGCGTAGAGGGGAGCTCCTACGAGCAGTACGTC.

This clonotype has a handful of counts. The rearrangement joins TRBV12-3 or TRBV12-4 to TRBJ2-3, with 11 bases identical to TRBD2. The CDR3 sequence is 16 residues long. Unmatched junction bases numbered 4, after V lost 4 bases and J lost 1 base. The CDR3 loop is CASSSTSGIRTDTQYF. CDR3 nucleotide sequence: TGTGCCAGCAGTTCGACTAGCGGGATTCGCACAGATACGCAGTATTTT.

The DNA for the CDR3 is TGTGCCAGCAGCAGGGGTAGCGGGATCCACCAAGAGACCCAGTACTTC. This gives the protein CASSRGSGIHQETQYF. The rearrangement uses TRBV6-1 and TRBJ2-5; 8 bases are a match to TRBD2. V was clipped by 6 bases and J by 0 bases; unmatched bases: 9. Looked up from germline, CDR1 is MNHNS and CDR2 is SASEGT. CDR3 size: 16 residues.

J is TRBJ2-5 and V is TRBV2, with TRBD1 as a possible D gene (6 bases). The CDR3 covers 12 residues. Germline V gene lookup returns CDR1 SNHLY and CDR2 FYNNEI. V dropped 8 bases and J dropped 0 bases, with 7 bases sitting between them. The CDR3 sequence: CASRDNQETQYF. The CDR3 nucleotides are TGTGCCAGCCGGGACAACCAAGAGACCCAGTACTTC.

This clonotype was observed a handful of times. V and J are TRBV5-1 and TRBJ1-5; 7 nucleotides line up with TRBD1. The CDR3 has 15 residues. Germline V lookup: CDR1 SGHRS, CDR2 YFSETQ. V was pared by 0 bases and J by 3 bases, with 3 bases of the junction left unmatched. For the CDR3, the DNA is TGCGCCAGCAGCTTGGGGGACAGTCCCAATCAGCCCCAGCATTTT. It specifies CASSLGDSPNQPQHF.

The chain links TRBV12-3 or TRBV12-4 to TRBJ2-2; D might be TRBD1 or TRBD2, each matching 5 bases. This CDR3 spans 15 amino acids. V gave up 6 bases and J gave up 5 bases, with 16 bases separating them. The CDR3, as DNA: TGTGCCAGCAGCCTTGGGACCCGGAGGACCGGGGAGCTGTTTTTT. Translated, it gives CASSLGTRRTGELFF.

This clonotype was seen a handful of times. The genes are TRBV7-2 and TRBJ2-3; 11 bases fit TRBD2. Germline values: CDR1 SGHTA, CDR2 FQGNSA. With V trimmed by 0 bases and J by 5 bases, 7 bases remained unmatched. CDR3 length equals 17 residues. CDR3 in amino acids: CASSLALSSGGEDTQYF. DNA for the CDR3: TGTGCCAGCAGCTTAGCGCTTAGTAGCGGGGGGGAAGATACGCAGTATTTT. The variable domain in full, with the rest retrieved from reference TRBV7-2 and TRBJ2-3, is GAGVSQSPSNKVTEKGKDVELRCDPISGHTALYWYRQSLGQGLEFLIYFQGNSAPDKSGLPSDRFSAERTGGSVSTLTIQRTQQEDSAVYLCASSLALSSGGEDTQYFGPGTRLTVL.

Only a few counts were recorded for this clonotype. The DNA of the CDR3 is TGTGCCACCAGCAGAGAATCAGGGAGTTACAATGAGCAGTTCTTC. Protein product: CATSRESGSYNEQFF. The rearrangement uses TRBV15 and TRBJ2-1; D may match TRBD1 or TRBD2 (5 bases each). Germline V gene sequence: CDR1 LNHNV, CDR2 YYDKDF (reference sequence). The CDR3 extends over 15 amino acids. V shed 0 bases and J shed 4 bases, with 10 bases lying between them. Complete variable domain (other parts from reference TRBV15 and TRBJ2-1): DAMVIQNPRYQVTQFGKPVTLSCSQTLNHNVMYWYQQKSSQAPKLLFHYYDKDFNNEADTPDNFQSRRPNTSFCFLDIRSPGLGDTAMYLCATSRESGSYNEQFFGPGTRLTVL.

This chain connects TRBV12-3 or TRBV12-4 to TRBJ2-1, with TRBD1 matching over 8 bases. V was clipped by 4 bases and J by 8 bases; unmatched bases: 7. The CDR3 runs to 14 residues. CDR3 sequence reads: CASSSHGQGYEQFF. The CDR3, as DNA: TGTGCCAGCAGTTCCCATGGACAGGGCTATGAGCAGTTCTTC.

This clonotype was detected many times. This rearrangement joins TRBV7-2 to TRBJ1-5; tentatively, D is TRBD1 (5 bases). Germline CDR1 and CDR2: SGHTA and FQGNSA. V lost 5 bases to trimming and J lost 4 bases, with 9 bases between them. The CDR3 length is 13 residues. CDR3 region: CASSTRQNQPQHF. DNA for the CDR3: TGTGCCAGCAGCACCCGACAGAATCAGCCCCAGCATTTT.

This chain uses TRBV5-1 with TRBJ2-7; TRBD1 matches at 8 bases. Germline V gives CDR1 SGHRS, CDR2 YFSETQ. The CDR3 contains 13 residues. Unmatched junction bases numbered 2, after V lost 4 bases and J lost 2 bases. CDR3 amino acids: CASSKTGAYEQYF. The CDR3 nucleotides read TGCGCCAGCAGCAAGACAGGGGCCTACGAGCAGTACTTC.

This chain connects TRBV24-1 to TRBJ1-5; 9 bases are shared with TRBD1. Trimming took 4 bases from V and 6 from J; bases not matched to a gene: 6. The CDR3 has 15 amino acids. Germline-derived CDR1 and CDR2 are KGHDR and SFDVKD. This CDR3 is CATSDRTGDFQPQHF. The CDR3, as DNA: TGTGCCACCAGTGACCGGACAGGGGACTTTCAGCCCCAGCATTTT.

This CDR3 is CASSKVVRERSYEQYV. The CDR3 nucleotides read TGTGCCAGCAGCAAAGTAGTCAGGGAACGCAGTTACGAGCAGTACGTC. The gene calls are TRBV21-1 and TRBJ2-7; the table assigns TRBD1, which was not confirmed against the DNA. TRBV21-1 is tagged as a pseudogene. The CDR3 is made up of 16 amino acids.